One sample yielded the 27 T cell receptor beta chains listed below, sequenced in a study of T cell responses to AZD1222 COVID-19 vaccine. TCRdb's table, derived via immunoSEQ multiplex PCR, lists solely in-frame clones and lacks some. The sample gives 90,000 to 140,000 clones, roughly 82% of which show up once; 5% is in the top ten. Source: peripheral blood, taken on day 0 of AZD1222 vaccination. The receptors were gathered from an adult in good health.

The J gene is TRBJ1-1, the V gene TRBV7-8; 8 bases match TRBD1. V shed 5 bases, J shed 3 bases, and the junction held 17 bases outside the gene matches. Per the germline V gene, CDR1 is SGHVS and CDR2 is FQNEAQ. This CDR3 spans 18 amino acids. CDR3 nucleotide sequence: TGTGCCAGCAGCGTCCCAAAAGGGGACAGGAAGCTGGACACTGAAGCTTTCTTT. This encodes CASSVPKGDRKLDTEAFF.

V usage is TRBV7-8 and J usage is TRBJ2-7; D is perhaps TRBD1 (5 bases). This CDR3 contains 13 residues. V gave up 4 bases and J gave up 5 bases, with 12 bases separating them. Germline values: CDR1 SGHVS, CDR2 FQNEAQ. CDR3 sequence: CASSSPGIHEQYF. For the CDR3, the DNA is TGTGCCAGCAGCTCGCCAGGGATCCACGAGCAGTACTTC.

This chain connects TRBV6-4 to TRBJ2-3; 8 nucleotides align to TRBD1. Germline CDR1 is MRHNA and CDR2 is SNTAGT. V shed 2 bases and J 2 bases; nucleotides not matched to a gene: 0. This CDR3 is 14 amino acids long. DNA of the CDR3: TGTGCCAGCAGTGACCAGGGGGCCACAGATACGCAGTATTTT. Translated: CASSDQGATDTQYF.

The chain links TRBV19 to TRBJ1-1, with D possibly being TRBD1 (5 bases). The CDR3 has 15 amino acids. Trimming pared 8 bases from V and 0 bases from J, leaving 16 bases between. Germline loops: CDR1 LNHDA, CDR2 SQIVND (reference sequence). The CDR3 reads CASRTGMSMNTEAFF. The CDR3 nucleotides are TGTGCCAGTCGCACAGGAATGAGTATGAACACTGAAGCTTTCTTT.

V and J are TRBV14 and TRBJ1-2, with D unclear. The CDR3 contains 15 residues. V was trimmed by 2 bases and J by 0 bases, leaving 10 bases between them. Germline assignment: CDR1 SGHDN and CDR2 FVKESK. For the CDR3, the DNA is TGTGCCAGCAGCCAATCGCGGTTAACTAACTATGGCTACACCTTC. Its translation is CASSQSRLTNYGYTF.

The CDR3 sequence: CASSLGTGVYQPQHF. The DNA of the CDR3 is TGTGCCAGCTCCCTCGGGACAGGGGTTTATCAGCCCCAGCATTTT. The chain has TRBV18 and TRBJ1-5; 10 bases are a match to TRBD1. This CDR3 spans 15 amino acids. Germline loops: CDR1 KGHSH, CDR2 LQKENI. After removal of 6 bases from V and 5 bases from J, the junction contained 7 bases not matched to a gene. Looking up the rest from reference TRBV18 and TRBJ1-5 gives the full variable domain: NAGVMQNPRHLVRRRGQEARLRCSPMKGHSHVYWYRQLPEEGLKFMVYLQKENIIDESGMPKERFSAEFPKEGPSILRIQQVVRGDSAAYFCASSLGTGVYQPQHFGDGTRLSIL.

V and J are TRBV7-9 and TRBJ1-2; D is perhaps TRBD1 (6 bases). V was cut by 5 bases and J by 5 bases, with 18 bases left in between. Germline V gene sequence: CDR1 SEHNR, CDR2 FQNEAQ (reference sequence). This CDR3 comprises 15 residues. The CDR3 DNA reads TGTGCCAGCAGCCTATCCGCGGACAGTGGGTATGGCTACACCTTC. Its translation: CASSLSADSGYGYTF.

The J gene is TRBJ1-1, the V gene TRBV18; D ambiguous. V gave up 2 bases and J gave up 3 bases, with 10 bases separating them. Germline V lookup: CDR1 KGHSH, CDR2 LQKENI. The CDR3 has 14 amino acids. CDR3 in amino acids: CASSPSGKDTEAFF. The CDR3 DNA sequence: TGTGCCAGCTCACCAAGCGGAAAGGACACTGAAGCTTTCTTT.

This clone showed up just once. The CDR3 bases are TGTGCCAGCAGCTTAGACTCAGGGGGCGCTGGAAACACCATATATTTT. This gives the protein CASSLDSGGAGNTIYF. The rearrangement links TRBV7-2 to TRBJ1-3; 8 bases line up with TRBD1. The V segment lost 1 base and the J segment 2 bases; nucleotides outside the gene matches: 4. This CDR3 comprises 16 residues. CDR1 and CDR2 from the germline V gene are SGHTA and FQGNSA.

The chain couples TRBV7-3 to TRBJ1-1; D call uncertain. Germline lookup yields CDR1 SGHTA and CDR2 FQGTGA. Trimming took 1 base from V and 3 from J, leaving 6 bases between them. The CDR3 spans 13 residues. The CDR3, as DNA: TGTGCCAGCAGCTTAAGGCAGGACACTGAAGCTTTCTTT. Residues: CASSLRQDTEAFF.

The V gene is TRBV12-3 or TRBV12-4, the J gene TRBJ1-5; TRBD1 is a possible D gene (5 bases). The CDR3 covers 12 residues. With 6 bases removed from V and 11 bases from J, the gap between germline ends came to 14 bases. The CDR3 spells CASSLQGISQHF. In DNA form, the CDR3 reads TGTGCCAGCAGCCTGCAGGGAATCTCCCAGCATTTT.

This rearrangement joins TRBV2 to TRBJ2-7; D might be TRBD1 or TRBD2, each matching 6 bases. V shed 5 bases and J shed 7 bases, with 15 bases lying between them. This CDR3 comprises 13 residues. Germline V gene sequence: CDR1 SNHLY, CDR2 FYNNEI. CDR3 sequence reads: CASSWMKGGEQYF. The CDR3 coding sequence is TGTGCCAGCAGTTGGATGAAGGGGGGTGAGCAGTACTTC.

The chain employs TRBV6-4 and TRBJ2-3, with 7 positions matching TRBD1. The CDR3 has 15 amino acids. Germline CDR1 MRHNA, CDR2 SNTAGT. Unmatched junction bases numbered 5, after V lost 2 bases and J lost 3 bases. CDR3 DNA sequence: TGTGCCAGCAGTGACGAGGGCAGGGGGACAGATACGCAGTATTTT. It yields the protein CASSDEGRGTDTQYF.

The chain carries TRBV6-2 or TRBV6-3 and TRBJ1-5; 9 positions agree with TRBD1. The germline V gene encodes CDR1 MNHEY and CDR2 SVGEGT. The V and J ends lost 3 bases and 3 bases, in that order; junction bases with no gene match: 9. The CDR3 loop spans 17 amino acids. The CDR3 spells CASSYPGQGLFNQPQHF. The CDR3 DNA is TGTGCCAGCAGTTATCCGGGACAGGGCCTTTTCAATCAGCCCCAGCATTTT.

In DNA form, the CDR3 reads TGTGCCAGCAGCCTCCGCGGGGGGGACAACACAGATACGCAGTATTTT. It is translated as CASSLRGGDNTDTQYF. The chain couples TRBV7-6 to TRBJ2-3, with 9 nucleotides matching TRBD2. The junction had 8 bases not matched to a gene; V was cut back by 5 bases and J by 2 bases. The germline gives CDR1 SGHVS, CDR2 FNYEAQ. This CDR3 region has 16 residues.

This clone has more than one count but fewer than ten. The V and J genes are TRBV7-8 and TRBJ1-1; 7 bases line up with TRBD1. The junction had 8 bases not matched to a gene; V was cut back by 2 bases and J by 8 bases. CDR1 and CDR2 from the germline V gene are SGHVS and FQNEAQ. This CDR3 comprises 14 residues. The CDR3 loop reads CASSLRSGGIEAFF. The CDR3 coding sequence is TGTGCCAGCAGCTTAAGATCAGGGGGAATAGAAGCTTTCTTT.

The chain has TRBV12-3 or TRBV12-4 and TRBJ2-5, with D possibly matching TRBD2 (5 bases). The V gene lost 4 bases and the J gene lost 2 bases, with 8 bases spanning the gap. CDR3 length: 13 amino acids. The CDR3 spells CASSSGIQETQYF. CDR3 nucleotides: TGTGCCAGCAGTTCGGGGATACAAGAGACCCAGTACTTC.

This sequence joins TRBV7-9 and TRBJ1-1, with D possibly TRBD1 on 6 matching bases. Germline-derived CDR1 and CDR2 are SEHNR and FQNEAQ (reference sequence). V was shortened by 6 bases and J by 2 bases, with 16 bases between the two germline ends. The CDR3 totals 15 residues. The DNA for the CDR3 is TGTGCCAGCAGAGATGAGCGACAGGCCAACACTGAAGCTTTCTTT. Translating gives CASRDERQANTEAFF.

This clone showed up just once. J is TRBJ1-3 and V is TRBV7-2, with D maybe TRBD1 (6 bases). The CDR3 covers 15 residues. The germline gives CDR1 SGHTA, CDR2 FQGNSA. V lost 2 bases and J 2 bases, leaving 10 bases between the germline ends. CDR3 sequence (DNA): TGTGCCAGCAGCTTACTCCGGACAGCTGGAAACACCATATATTTT. This encodes CASSLLRTAGNTIYF.

The chain recombines TRBV18 with TRBJ1-1, with D perhaps matching TRBD1 (6 bases). The CDR3 is 15 residues long. Germline CDR1 and CDR2: KGHSH and LQKENI. Trimming took off 3 bases at V and 1 base at J, with 12 bases between the two ends. CDR3 sequence (DNA): TGTGCCAGCTCACCCACAGGGTACCCGAACACTGAAGCTTTCTTT. Translated, it gives CASSPTGYPNTEAFF.

The V gene is TRBV30, the J gene TRBJ1-2; 8 bases line up with TRBD1. V lost 4 bases and J lost 4; bases outside the gene matches: 5. CDR3 size: 13 residues. Germline assignment: CDR1 GTSNPN and CDR2 SVGIG (reference sequence). The CDR3 here is CAWNRGSGYGYTF. CDR3 coding DNA: TGTGCCTGGAACAGGGGGTCCGGCTATGGCTACACCTTC.

V gene TRBV9 combines with J gene TRBJ1-2; TRBD1 agrees at 9 bases. CDR1 is SGDLS, CDR2 YYNGEE, per germline. This CDR3 contains 16 residues. The V segment lost 0 bases and the J segment 4 bases; nucleotides outside the gene matches: 7. As DNA, the CDR3 is TGTGCCAGCAGCGTAGGGGGACAGGGTTGGAGCTATGGCTACACCTTC. This codes for CASSVGGQGWSYGYTF.

V gene TRBV7-2 combines with J gene TRBJ1-1; tentatively, D is TRBD1 (5 bases). The CDR3 has 13 amino acids. Per the germline V gene, CDR1 is SGHTA and CDR2 is FQGNSA. V dropped 1 base and J dropped 7 bases, with 10 bases sitting between them. The CDR3 DNA follows: TGTGCCAGCAGCTTAGACCTTAGGGGTGAAGCTTTCTTT. It is translated as CASSLDLRGEAFF. The full variable domain, its missing parts supplied by reference TRBV7-2 and TRBJ1-1, is GAGVSQSPSNKVTEKGKDVELRCDPISGHTALYWYRQSLGQGLEFLIYFQGNSAPDKSGLPSDRFSAERTGGSVSTLTIQRTQQEDSAVYLCASSLDLRGEAFFGQGTRLTVV.

The V and J genes are TRBV6-1 and TRBJ2-5; D remains unclear. Germline values: CDR1 MNHNS, CDR2 SASEGT. The ends were cut back, 1 base at V and 4 bases at J, with 10 bases in the middle. The CDR3 consists of 14 residues. The CDR3 is CASSEGPYGETQYF. The DNA for the CDR3 is TGTGCCAGCAGTGAAGGGCCCTATGGAGAGACCCAGTACTTC.

The chain joins TRBV9 to TRBJ2-5; D is ambiguous. The germline V gene has CDR1 SGDLS and CDR2 YYNGEE. The V end was cut by 2 bases, the J end by 5 bases, with 16 bases between. There are 15 residues in the CDR3. The CDR3 sequence is CASSVSTRGKETQYF. In nucleotides, the CDR3 is TGTGCCAGCAGCGTCTCGACGCGTGGCAAGGAGACCCAGTACTTC.

Regarding this clone: The same CDR3 arises from other DNA sequences in this sample as well. V and J are TRBV6-2 or TRBV6-3 and TRBJ2-6; D may match TRBD1 or TRBD2 (5 bases each). Trimming took 3 bases from V and 1 from J, leaving 7 bases between them. The CDR3 has 15 residues. Germline V gene lookup returns CDR1 MNHEY and CDR2 SVGEGT. The CDR3 DNA reads TGTGCCAGCAGTTATGAGGGGTCTGGGGCCAACGTCCTGACTTTC. Translation: CASSYEGSGANVLTF.

The genes are TRBV10-3 and TRBJ2-3, with TRBD2 matching over 7 bases. V lost 6 bases to trimming and J lost 4 bases; unmatched junction nucleotides: 7. This CDR3 is 14 amino acids long. Germline V gene data show CDR1 as ENHRY and CDR2 as SYGVKD. The CDR3 bases are TGTGCCATCAGCGGGACTCGGGGGGCAGATACGCAGTATTTT. Translation: CAISGTRGADTQYF.